Detailed here is one TCR beta chain. The antigen is unknown. Assay used: immunoSEQ multiplex PCR; TCRdb lists only in-frame clones, some missing. The sample holds some 55,000 clones, roughly 90% seen once. Trimming stripped 0 bases from V and 5 bases from J, with 9 bases between. Per germline, CDR1 SGHRS and CDR2 YFSETQ. The CDR3 sequence is 14 residues long. This sample is drawn from a study of OX40 agonist ivuxolimab in advanced cancers. Broader study findings: Some nonresponders additionally presented with little normalized T-cell clonal expansion. In the 0.1-3.0 mg/kg groups, partial responders showed among the lowest expansion. In general, CD8+ T cells held more expanded clones than CD4+ did, on average.

Sequenced here: CD4+ or CD8+ T cells sorted from blood, sampled in a trial of the OX40 agonist ivuxolimab. The receptor comes from an adult with an advanced solid tumor such as melanoma, head and neck, liver or kidney cancer. The chain is built from TRBV5-1 and TRBJ2-4, with D maybe TRBD1 (5 bases). The CDR3 spells CASSLANRQNIQYF. CDR3 in DNA: TGCGCCAGCAGCTTGGCCAACAGGCAAAACATTCAGTACTTC.